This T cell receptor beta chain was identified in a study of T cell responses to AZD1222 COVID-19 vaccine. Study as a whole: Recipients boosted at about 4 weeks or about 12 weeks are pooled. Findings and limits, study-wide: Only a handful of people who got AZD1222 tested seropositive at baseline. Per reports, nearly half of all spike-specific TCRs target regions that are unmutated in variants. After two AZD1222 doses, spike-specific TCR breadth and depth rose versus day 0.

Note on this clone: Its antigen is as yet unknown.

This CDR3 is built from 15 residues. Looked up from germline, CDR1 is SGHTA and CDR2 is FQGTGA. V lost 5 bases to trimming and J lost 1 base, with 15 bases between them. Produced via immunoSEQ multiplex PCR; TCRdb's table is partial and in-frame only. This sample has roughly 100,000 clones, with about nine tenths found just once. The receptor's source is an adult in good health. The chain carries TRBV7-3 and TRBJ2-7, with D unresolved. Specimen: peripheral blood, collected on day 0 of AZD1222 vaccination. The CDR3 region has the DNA TGTGCCAGCAGCCCAGGACGGACCCTTTCCTACGAGCAGTACTTC. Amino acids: CASSPGRTLSYEQYF.